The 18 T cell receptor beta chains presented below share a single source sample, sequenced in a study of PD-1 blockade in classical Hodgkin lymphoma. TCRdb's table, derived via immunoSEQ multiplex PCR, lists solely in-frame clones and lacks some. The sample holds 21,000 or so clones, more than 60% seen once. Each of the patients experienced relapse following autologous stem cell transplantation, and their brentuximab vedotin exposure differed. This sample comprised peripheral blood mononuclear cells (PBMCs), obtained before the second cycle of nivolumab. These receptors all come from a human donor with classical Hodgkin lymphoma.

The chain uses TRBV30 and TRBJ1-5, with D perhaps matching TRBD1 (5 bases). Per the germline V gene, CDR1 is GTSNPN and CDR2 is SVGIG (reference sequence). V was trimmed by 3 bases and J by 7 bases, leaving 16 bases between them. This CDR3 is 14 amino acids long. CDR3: CAWRSQGGGQPQHF. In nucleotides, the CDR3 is TGTGCCTGGAGGTCTCAGGGAGGAGGACAGCCCCAGCATTTT.

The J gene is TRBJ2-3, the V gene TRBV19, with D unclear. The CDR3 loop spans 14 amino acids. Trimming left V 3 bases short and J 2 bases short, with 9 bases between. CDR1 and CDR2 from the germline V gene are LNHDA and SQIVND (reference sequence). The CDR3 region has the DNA TGTGCCAGTAGTATTGAACAGCCCACAGATACGCAGTATTTT. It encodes CASSIEQPTDTQYF.

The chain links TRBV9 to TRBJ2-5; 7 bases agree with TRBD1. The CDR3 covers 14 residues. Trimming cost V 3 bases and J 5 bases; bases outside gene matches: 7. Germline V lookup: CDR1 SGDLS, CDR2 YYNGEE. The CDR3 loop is CASSARGRSETQYF. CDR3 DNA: TGTGCCAGCAGCGCCAGGGGGAGAAGCGAGACCCAGTACTTC.

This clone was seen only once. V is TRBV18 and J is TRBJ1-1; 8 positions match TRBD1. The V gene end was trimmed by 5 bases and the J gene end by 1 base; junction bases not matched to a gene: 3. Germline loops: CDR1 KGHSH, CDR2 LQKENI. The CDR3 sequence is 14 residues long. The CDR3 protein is CASSGQGRNTEAFF. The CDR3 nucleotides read TGTGCCAGCTCAGGACAGGGACGGAACACTGAAGCTTTCTTT.

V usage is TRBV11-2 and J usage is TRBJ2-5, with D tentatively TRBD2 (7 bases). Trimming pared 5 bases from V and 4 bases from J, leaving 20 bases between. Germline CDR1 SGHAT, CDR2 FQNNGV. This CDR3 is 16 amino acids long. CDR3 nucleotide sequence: TGTGCCAGCAGCCCTGTCCTAGGGGGAGGGGGAGAGACCCAGTACTTC. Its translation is CASSPVLGGGGETQYF.

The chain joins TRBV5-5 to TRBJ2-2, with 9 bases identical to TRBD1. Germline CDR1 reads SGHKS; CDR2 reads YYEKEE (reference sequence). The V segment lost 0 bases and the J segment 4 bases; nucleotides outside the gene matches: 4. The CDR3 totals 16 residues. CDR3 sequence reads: CASSLVTGGGTGELFF. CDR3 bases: TGTGCCAGCAGCTTGGTAACAGGGGGCGGCACCGGGGAGCTGTTTTTT. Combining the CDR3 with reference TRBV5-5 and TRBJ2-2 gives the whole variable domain DAGVTQSPTHLIKTRGQQVTLRCSPISGHKSVSWYQQVLGQGPQFIFQYYEKEERGRGNFPDRFSARQFPNYSSELNVNALLLGDSALYLCASSLVTGGGTGELFFGEGSRLTVL.

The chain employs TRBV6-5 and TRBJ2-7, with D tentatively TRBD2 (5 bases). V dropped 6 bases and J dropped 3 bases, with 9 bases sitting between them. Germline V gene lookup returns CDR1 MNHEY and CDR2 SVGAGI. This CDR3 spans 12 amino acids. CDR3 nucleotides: TGTGCCAGCAGCCACGGGGTCTACGAGCAGTACTTC. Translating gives CASSHGVYEQYF.

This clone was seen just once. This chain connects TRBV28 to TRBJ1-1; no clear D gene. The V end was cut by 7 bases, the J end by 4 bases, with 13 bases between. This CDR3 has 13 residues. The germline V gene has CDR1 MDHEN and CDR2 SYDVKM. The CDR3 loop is CASIRQWGTEAFF. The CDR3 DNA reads TGTGCCAGCATCAGGCAATGGGGCACTGAAGCTTTCTTT.

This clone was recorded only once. The CDR3 spells CASSRGQGRDRSYEQYF. The CDR3 DNA follows: TGTGCCAGCAGCCGGGGACAGGGCCGGGACAGAAGTTACGAGCAGTACTTC. The chain couples TRBV4-2 to TRBJ2-7; 9 nucleotides line up with TRBD1. V was pared by 4 bases and J by 4 bases, with 14 bases of the junction left unmatched. The CDR3 spans 17 residues. Germline CDR1 is LGHNA and CDR2 is YNFKEQ.

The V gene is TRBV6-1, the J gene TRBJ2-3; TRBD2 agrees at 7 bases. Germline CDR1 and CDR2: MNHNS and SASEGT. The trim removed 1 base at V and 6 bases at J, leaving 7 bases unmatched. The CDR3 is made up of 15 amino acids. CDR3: CASSEGGGKGDTQYF. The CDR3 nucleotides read TGTGCCAGCAGTGAAGGCGGGGGAAAAGGTGATACGCAGTATTTT.

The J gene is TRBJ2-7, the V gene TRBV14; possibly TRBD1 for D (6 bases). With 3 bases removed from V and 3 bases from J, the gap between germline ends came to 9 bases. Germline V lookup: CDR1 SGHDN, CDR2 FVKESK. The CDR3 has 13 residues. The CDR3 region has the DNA TGTGCCAGCAGCCATGGGACAAACTACGAGCAGTACTTC. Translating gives CASSHGTNYEQYF.

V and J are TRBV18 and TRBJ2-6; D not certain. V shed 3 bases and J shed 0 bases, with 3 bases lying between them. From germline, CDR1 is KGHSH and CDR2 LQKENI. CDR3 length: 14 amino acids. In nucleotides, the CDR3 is TGTGCCAGCTCACCGCGCTCTGGGGCCAACGTCCTGACTTTC. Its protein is CASSPRSGANVLTF.

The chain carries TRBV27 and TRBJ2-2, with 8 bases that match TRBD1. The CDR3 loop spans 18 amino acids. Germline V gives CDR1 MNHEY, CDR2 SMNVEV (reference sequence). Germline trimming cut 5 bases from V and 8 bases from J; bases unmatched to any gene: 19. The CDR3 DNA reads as TGTGCCAGCAGTCAATCGTTTAGGAGACAGGGGCAAGAGGGGGAGCTGTTTTTT. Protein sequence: CASSQSFRRQGQEGELFF.

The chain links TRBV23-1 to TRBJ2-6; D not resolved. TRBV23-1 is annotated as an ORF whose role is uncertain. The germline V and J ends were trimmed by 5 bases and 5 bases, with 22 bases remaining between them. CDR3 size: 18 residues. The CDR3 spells CASSATVTQQSRANVLTF. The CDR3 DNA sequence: TGCGCCAGCAGTGCTACTGTTACGCAACAAAGTCGGGCCAACGTCCTGACTTTC.

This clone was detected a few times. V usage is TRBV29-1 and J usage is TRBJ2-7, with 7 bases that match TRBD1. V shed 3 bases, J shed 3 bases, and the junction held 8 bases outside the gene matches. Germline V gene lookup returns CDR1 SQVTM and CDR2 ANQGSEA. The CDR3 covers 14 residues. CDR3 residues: CSVEGVGGGYEQYF. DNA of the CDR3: TGCAGCGTTGAGGGAGTAGGGGGCGGCTACGAGCAGTACTTC.

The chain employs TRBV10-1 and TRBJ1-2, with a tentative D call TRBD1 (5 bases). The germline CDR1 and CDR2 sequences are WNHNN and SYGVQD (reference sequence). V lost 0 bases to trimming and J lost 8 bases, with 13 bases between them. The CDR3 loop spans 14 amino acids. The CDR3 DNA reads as TGCGCCAGCAGTGAGTCGGTGGGGGGGGACGGCTACACCTTC. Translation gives CASSESVGGDGYTF.

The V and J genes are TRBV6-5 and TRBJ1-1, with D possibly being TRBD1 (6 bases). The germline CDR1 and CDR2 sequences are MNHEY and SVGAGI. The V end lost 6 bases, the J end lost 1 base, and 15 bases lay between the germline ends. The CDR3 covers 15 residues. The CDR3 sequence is CASSLQGRGNTEAFF. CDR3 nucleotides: TGTGCCAGCAGCTTACAGGGAAGGGGGAACACTGAAGCTTTCTTT.

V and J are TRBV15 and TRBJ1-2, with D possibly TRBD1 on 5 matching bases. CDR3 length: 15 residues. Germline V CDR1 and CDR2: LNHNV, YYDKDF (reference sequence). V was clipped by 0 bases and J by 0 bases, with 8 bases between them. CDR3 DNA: TGTGCCACCAGCAGAGATAGGGGTTCTAACTATGGCTACACCTTC. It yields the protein CATSRDRGSNYGYTF.